This TCR beta chain was sequenced in a study of control samples from healthy donors and cancer patients. V shed 5 bases and J 5 bases; nucleotides not matched to a gene: 15. Germline V CDR1 and CDR2: SGHKS, YYEKEE (reference sequence). The CDR3 is 18 residues long. This table comes from immunoSEQ multiplex PCR, and its TCRdb copy is limited to in-frame clones, with some not included. Among over 100,000 clones, roughly 91% were seen once, and the ten largest hold approximately 18%. The chain joins TRBV5-5 to TRBJ1-6; 8 nucleotides match TRBD1. Sequencing was carried out using blood. This clonotype was sampled from a woman in her forties or fifties in good health. The CDR3 spells CASSPGQGRASNNSPLHF. The DNA of the CDR3 is TGTGCCAGCAGTCCTGGACAGGGCCGGGCATCAAATAATTCACCCCTCCACTTT.